The next 19 T cell receptor beta chains were all read from a single sample in a study of blood T cell repertoires in COVID-19. TCRdb's copy holds only in-frame clones and misses some; the assay was immunoSEQ multiplex PCR. Among hundreds of thousands of clones listed, 85% were seen once. Sequencing was carried out using peripheral blood. The origin of the receptors is a human donor in a cohort sampled during active COVID-19.

The rearrangement joins TRBV27 to TRBJ1-3; D unclear. The V end was cut by 2 bases, the J end by 1 base, with 12 bases between. CDR3 size: 16 residues. The V gene's germline CDR1 is MNHEY and CDR2 SMNVEV (reference sequence). In DNA, the CDR3 is TGTGCCAGCAGTTTAAATTCGCGTGTATCTGGAAACACCATATATTTT. It translates to CASSLNSRVSGNTIYF.

The genes are TRBV7-9 and TRBJ1-3; D gene uncertain. CDR1 and CDR2 from the germline V gene are SEHNR and FQNEAQ (reference sequence). V lost 5 bases and J lost 1, with 3 bases in between. The CDR3 totals 12 residues. CDR3: CASSPSGNTIYF. The CDR3 nucleotides read TGTGCCAGCAGCCCTTCTGGAAACACCATATATTTT. Supplemented by reference TRBV7-9 and TRBJ1-3, the full variable domain reads DTGVSQNPRHKITKRGQNVTFRCDPISEHNRLYWYRQTLGQGPEFLTYFQNEAQLEKSRLLSDRFSAERPKGSFSTLEIQRTEQGDSAMYLCASSPSGNTIYFGEGSWLTVV.

As to this clone: This sample also contains other DNA sequences that code for the same CDR3. The rearrangement joins TRBV12-3 or TRBV12-4 to TRBJ2-7; D ambiguous. CDR3 size: 11 residues. The V end lost 2 bases, the J end lost 7 bases, and 6 bases lay between the germline ends. The CDR3 reads CASSLTGEQYF. The CDR3 DNA reads as TGTGCCAGCAGTTTAACCGGGGAGCAGTACTTC.

The chain employs TRBV18 and TRBJ2-7; D possibly corresponds to TRBD2 (6 bases). Germline V gene sequence: CDR1 KGHSH, CDR2 LQKENI. The germline V and J ends were trimmed by 0 bases and 7 bases, with 19 bases remaining between them. The CDR3 covers 16 residues. DNA for the CDR3: TGTGCCAGCTCACCACCCCGACTAGGTCTCAGACAGGAGCAGTACTTC. Encoded protein: CASSPPRLGLRQEQYF.

The chain has TRBV30 and TRBJ1-2, with 7 bases that match TRBD1. V trimming: 6 bases; J trimming: 1 base; junction bases outside the gene matches: 5. Germline V gene sequence: CDR1 GTSNPN, CDR2 SVGIG (reference sequence). This CDR3 has 13 amino acids. The CDR3 DNA follows: TGTGCCTGTCCCGGGACAGTTAACTATGGCTACACCTTC. This gives the protein CACPGTVNYGYTF.

This clone has just one count. The rearrangement uses TRBV12-3 or TRBV12-4 and TRBJ1-2, with a possible D match to TRBD1 (6 bases). The CDR3 sequence is 11 residues long. Trimming removed 5 bases at V and 14 bases at J, with 15 bases between. The CDR3 nucleotides are TGTGCCAGCAGTCCTAAAGGGGGGGTTACCTTC. Its translation: CASSPKGGVTF.

The J gene is TRBJ1-1, the V gene TRBV6-1, with TRBD1 as a possible D gene (6 bases). Germline values: CDR1 MNHNS, CDR2 SASEGT. The CDR3 is 12 amino acids. V was trimmed by 3 bases and J by 8 bases, leaving 10 bases between them. The CDR3 DNA follows: TGTGCCAGCAGTGACCGGACAGAAGAAGCTTTCTTT. Translation: CASSDRTEEAFF.

The rearrangement joins TRBV5-6 to TRBJ2-7; TRBD1 might be the D (5 bases). The CDR3 runs to 12 residues. Germline-derived CDR1 and CDR2 are SGHDT and YYEEEE. Trimming removed 4 bases at V and 4 bases at J, with 9 bases between. CDR3 sequence reads: CASSKRGYEQYF. The DNA of the CDR3 is TGTGCCAGCAGCAAAAGGGGTTACGAGCAGTACTTC.

There are many counts of this clone. The rearrangement uses TRBV11-2 and TRBJ1-2; D is unresolved. This CDR3 has 14 residues. Trimming took off 5 bases at V and 9 bases at J, with 19 bases between the two ends. Germline CDR1 is SGHAT and CDR2 is FQNNGV. The CDR3 region has the DNA TGTGCCAGCAGCCTACGATCGAACAGCGGGAGCTACACCTTC. This gives the protein CASSLRSNSGSYTF. Together with reference TRBV11-2 and TRBJ1-2, the CDR3 gives the full variable domain: EAGVAQSPRYKIIEKRQSVAFWCNPISGHATLYWYQQILGQGPKLLIQFQNNGVVDDSQLPKDRFSAERLKGVDSTLKIQPAKLEDSAVYLCASSLRSNSGSYTFGSGTRLTVV.

The V gene is TRBV11-2, the J gene TRBJ2-1; TRBD2 agrees at 9 bases. The germline V gene encodes CDR1 SGHAT and CDR2 FQNNGV. The CDR3 is made up of 15 amino acids. Trimming took 5 bases from V and 8 from J; bases not matched to a gene: 10. The CDR3 coding sequence is TGTGCCAGCAGCCTCCTGGCGGGGGGGTATTATGAGCAGTTCTTC. Translation gives CASSLLAGGYYEQFF.

The chain has TRBV3-1 (or the pseudogene TRBV3-2) and TRBJ2-7, with 10 bases fitting TRBD1. In germline, CDR1 is LGHDT, CDR2 YNNKEL (reference sequence). V was clipped by 6 bases and J by 7 bases; unmatched bases: 9. This CDR3 region has 14 residues. CDR3 amino acids: CASRPGQGLGEQYF. The CDR3 DNA reads as TGTGCCAGCAGACCGGGACAGGGGTTGGGGGAGCAGTACTTC.

The V gene is TRBV5-6, the J gene TRBJ1-2; tentatively, D is TRBD1 (6 bases). The V gene's germline CDR1 is SGHDT and CDR2 YYEEEE. Between the trimmed V and J ends, which lost 4 bases and 4 bases, there was a span of 17 bases. The CDR3 has 15 residues. The CDR3 DNA follows: TGTGCCAGCAGCCCCGGGCCCCAAGGGGGCTATGGCTACACCTTC. This translates into CASSPGPQGGYGYTF.

The J gene is TRBJ1-1, the V gene TRBV29-1, with TRBD1 matching over 9 bases. The CDR3 covers 12 residues. Trimming at V came to 4 bases and at J to 4 bases, leaving 1 base not matched to a gene. Germline CDR1 is SQVTM and CDR2 is ANQGSEA. The DNA for the CDR3 is TGCAGCGTTGCGGGACAGGGCACTGAAGCTTTCTTT. Encoded protein: CSVAGQGTEAFF.

The rearrangement joins TRBV29-1 to TRBJ2-1; no clear D. There are 11 residues in the CDR3. The germline CDR1 and CDR2 sequences are SQVTM and ANQGSEA. Trimming left V 5 bases short and J 3 bases short, with 5 bases between. The CDR3 DNA is TGCAGCGTTAGGAGCTACAATGAGCAGTTCTTC. Protein product: CSVRSYNEQFF.

This clone was observed a single time. V gene TRBV12-5 combines with J gene TRBJ1-5, with TRBD1 matching over 11 bases. V was pared by 5 bases and J by 7 bases, with 1 base of the junction left unmatched. This CDR3 region has 13 residues. The V gene's germline CDR1 is LGHNT and CDR2 FRNRAP. The CDR3 coding sequence is TGTGCTAGTGGTAGGACAGGGGGCCAGCCCCAGCATTTT. Protein: CASGRTGGQPQHF.

The chain combines TRBV2 with TRBJ1-3; TRBD1 aligns across 7 bases. The CDR3 totals 16 residues. Germline assignment: CDR1 SNHLY and CDR2 FYNNEI. V lost 4 bases, J lost 0 bases, and 6 bases stayed unmatched. CDR3 region: CASSVKGANSGNTIYF. CDR3 DNA sequence: TGTGCCAGCAGTGTTAAGGGGGCCAACTCTGGAAACACCATATATTTT. The complete variable domain, with remaining parts taken from reference TRBV2 and TRBJ1-3, reads EPEVTQTPSHQVTQMGQEVILRCVPISNHLYFYWYRQILGQKVEFLVSFYNNEISEKSEIFDDQFSVERPDGSNFTLKIRSTKLEDSAMYFCASSVKGANSGNTIYFGEGSWLTVV.

The chain joins TRBV24-1 to TRBJ1-3, with 7 bases fitting TRBD1. The CDR3 runs to 14 residues. V shed 3 bases and J 4 bases; nucleotides not matched to a gene: 2. Germline V lookup: CDR1 KGHDR, CDR2 SFDVKD. CDR3 sequence: CATSDQGEGNTIYF. In DNA, the CDR3 is TGTGCCACCAGTGATCAGGGGGAAGGAAACACCATATATTTT.

This chain uses TRBV25-1 with TRBJ2-5, with D perhaps matching TRBD2 (5 bases). Per the germline V gene, CDR1 is MGHDK and CDR2 is SYGVNS. Trimming removed 1 base from V and 5 bases from J, with 17 bases in between. The CDR3 covers 16 residues. CDR3 DNA: TGTGCCAGCAGTGAATCTTCGACGGGAATTTGGGAGACCCAGTACTTC. Translated, it gives CASSESSTGIWETQYF. Filled out from reference TRBV25-1 and TRBJ2-5, the complete variable domain reads EADIYQTPRYLVIGTGKKITLECSQTMGHDKMYWYQQDPGMELHLIHYSYGVNSTEKGDLSSESTVSRIRTEHFPLTLESARPSHTSQYLCASSESSTGIWETQYFGPGTRLLVL.

Only one count was recorded for this clone. The rearrangement links TRBV12-3 or TRBV12-4 to TRBJ1-1; the D gene is possibly TRBD1 (6 bases). This CDR3 has 13 amino acids. Deletions cut 5 bases from V and 10 bases from J, with 17 bases between. As DNA, the CDR3 is TGTGCCAGCAGTGGGGACACTATACTCGGAGCTTTCTTT. Translating it yields CASSGDTILGAFF.